This is a list of T cell receptor beta chains from one sample in a study of blood T cell repertoires in COVID-19. Sequenced by immunoSEQ multiplex PCR; TCRdb stores in-frame clones only, minus some. The sample gives hundreds of thousands of clones, around 84% of which show up once; around a sixth is in the top ten. The sample taken for sequencing was PBMCs or T cells enriched from blood (not recorded which). These receptors were taken from a man aged 40-49 years who had recovered from COVID-19. Both conserved end residues are part of each CDR3.

>TRBV10-1|TRBJ1-1
CASSTTASNTEAFF
>TRBV5-1|TRBJ1-4
CASSLQATNEKLFF
>TRBV11-2|TRBJ1-4
CASSLNGTRTGATNEKLFF
>TRBV3-1/TRBV3-2|TRBJ2-1
CASSQDLGRSYNEQFF
>TRBV19|TRBJ2-1
CASSTLSLAGGSNEQFF
>TRBV27|TRBJ2-7
CASSLVRGRDKAYEQYF
>TRBV7-3|TRBJ1-1
CASSLTVSGAEAFF
>TRBV7-8|TRBJ1-5
CASSVGQNNQPQHF
>TRBV19|TRBJ1-6
CASNTAGGSNSPLHF
>TRBV11-2|TRBJ1-2
CASSLAQGAPTYGYTF
>TRBV15|TRBJ2-1
CATSRDIFEQFF
>TRBV3-1/TRBV3-2|TRBJ2-1
CASSQPTSALHYNEQFF
>TRBV27|TRBJ1-5
CASSLYRGQPQHF
>TRBV18|TRBJ2-1
CASSPGFNAGAKYRQFF
>TRBV29-1|TRBJ2-2
CSATRVTTGELFF
>TRBV19|TRBJ2-5
CATRGRTQETQYF
>TRBV3-1/TRBV3-2|TRBJ2-1
CASSQRNEQFF
>TRBV18|TRBJ2-2
CASSIGTDYTGELFF
>TRBV6-6|TRBJ1-5
CASRADTDGNQPQHF
>TRBV18|TRBJ1-3
CASSQSGGSYSGNTIYF
>TRBV3-1/TRBV3-2|TRBJ1-5
CASSRAGYQPQHF
>TRBV24-1|TRBJ1-2
CATSKRGSGYTF
>TRBV2|TRBJ2-1
CASSESSYNEQFF
>TRBV12-3/TRBV12-4|TRBJ2-1
CASSLDRGNEQFF
>TRBV5-1|TRBJ2-7
CASSLLGTAYEQYF
>TRBV19|TRBJ2-7
CASSIRVFYEQYF
>TRBV19|TRBJ2-4
CASTQSAGGAKNIQYF
>TRBV5-1|TRBJ1-3
CASSEGTATFGSGNTIYF
>TRBV19|TRBJ2-1
CASSIRTGGTYEQFF
>TRBV2|TRBJ2-2
CASSERQRTTGELFF
>TRBV27|TRBJ1-2
CASTAGAGRYGYTF
>TRBV9|TRBJ2-3
CASSVEDGTSGSWDTQYF
>TRBV7-6|TRBJ2-2
CASSFSGRATGELFF
>TRBV5-1|TRBJ1-3
CASSAGQGGGNTIYF
>TRBV5-1|TRBJ1-1
CASGQGDITEAFF